The 20 T cell receptor beta chains below all came from one sample that was sequenced in a study of beta chain features in type 1 diabetes. General observations from the study: TCRB CDR3s from Type 1 diabetes patients were moderately but significantly shorter in all four CD4+ subsets.

Their antigen targets remain unknown. The isolated RNA, all of it, was reverse transcribed, so expressed TCRB transcripts were what got sequenced. Generated by immunoSEQ multiplex PCR, the TCRdb table keeps only in-frame clones and is missing some. This sample has under 400,000 clones; around 12% occur once, and the top ten carry 0.008% to 0.011%. The specimen sequenced was naive CD4+ T cells from blood. The origin of the receptors is a woman aged 18-29 years with type 1 diabetes.

The genes are TRBV30 and TRBJ1-1; D not resolved. Germline CDR1 GTSNPN, CDR2 SVGIG (reference sequence). V was clipped by 0 bases and J by 11 bases, with 16 bases between them. The length of the CDR3 is 13 residues. Written as DNA, the CDR3 is TGTGCCTGGAGTGTATTGATCGCCGGAGCCGCTTTCTTT. This encodes CAWSVLIAGAAFF.

This clone turned up a few times. Other DNA sequences in this sample translate to the same CDR3. V is TRBV30 and J is TRBJ2-7; a weak D match, TRBD1 (5 bases). Trimming removed 0 bases at V and 6 bases at J, with 6 bases between. The CDR3 runs 11 residues. In germline, CDR1 is GTSNPN, CDR2 SVGIG (reference sequence). CDR3 residues: CAWSVRGEQYF. Here the CDR3 DNA reads TGTGCCTGGAGTGTAAGGGGCGAGCAGTACTTC. Looking up the rest from reference TRBV30 and TRBJ2-7 gives the full variable domain: SQTIHQWPATLVQPVGSPLSLECTVEGTSNPNLYWYRQAAGRGLQLLFYSVGIGQISSEVPQNLSASRPQDRQFILSSKKLLLSDSGFYLCAWSVRGEQYFGPGTRLTVT.

This chain uses TRBV29-1 with TRBJ2-1; D perhaps matches TRBD1 (5 bases). Germline V CDR1 and CDR2: SQVTM, ANQGSEA. The length of the CDR3 is 11 residues. V lost 4 bases to trimming and J lost 5 bases, with 6 bases between them. CDR3 residues: CSVGQNNEQFF. CDR3 DNA: TGCAGCGTTGGACAGAACAATGAGCAGTTCTTC.

This clone turned up a few times. The J gene is TRBJ1-2, the V gene TRBV28; D gene unclear. The V and J ends lost 3 bases and 8 bases respectively, with 7 bases between them. CDR3 length: 11 residues. The germline CDR1 and CDR2 sequences are MDHEN and SYDVKM. CDR3 DNA: TGTGCCAGCAGTTTGAACAGCGGCTACACCTTC. Translated: CASSLNSGYTF.

The table lists this clone with a few counts. This chain connects TRBV7-2 to TRBJ1-5; D possibly corresponds to TRBD1 (5 bases). CDR1 is SGHTA, CDR2 FQGNSA, per germline. Trimming took off 6 bases at V and 4 bases at J, with 13 bases between the two ends. The CDR3 has 14 residues. The DNA of the CDR3 is TGTGCCAGCAGTTCAGGGATAAGAAATCAGCCCCAGCATTTT. Protein: CASSSGIRNQPQHF.

This chain connects TRBV7-2 to TRBJ1-5, with unresolved D. The germline V gene encodes CDR1 SGHTA and CDR2 FQGNSA. This CDR3 has 15 amino acids. V was trimmed by 1 base and J by 7 bases, leaving 14 bases between them. The CDR3 protein is CASSLGLYGGQPQHF. CDR3 nucleotide sequence: TGTGCCAGCAGCTTAGGTCTCTATGGAGGCCAGCCCCAGCATTTT.

This clone came up a few times. The chain carries TRBV28 and TRBJ2-7, with TRBD2 as a possible D gene (6 bases). Germline V CDR1 and CDR2: MDHEN, SYDVKM. Trimming pared 2 bases from V and 11 bases from J, leaving 25 bases between. The CDR3 contains 16 residues. Here the CDR3 DNA reads TGTGCCAGCAGTTTAAAATCGTTGGGCCTCTCCCGCGGGGAGTACTTC. Protein: CASSLKSLGLSRGEYF.

This sequence joins TRBV28 and TRBJ1-2; 9 bases are a match to TRBD1. Germline CDR1 and CDR2: MDHEN and SYDVKM. This CDR3 is built from 15 residues. The J segment lost 1 base and the V segment lost 4 bases, leaving 4 bases of the junction unmatched. The CDR3: CASSSPGQGNYGYTF. CDR3 coding DNA: TGTGCCAGCAGTTCCCCGGGACAGGGTAACTATGGCTACACCTTC.

This clone was counted only a few times. CDR3 in amino acids: CASSSRMRTEAFF. The CDR3 nucleotides read TGTGCCAGCAGCTCGAGAATGAGAACTGAAGCTTTCTTT. The gene calls are TRBV7-3 and TRBJ1-1; no reliable D call. CDR3 length equals 13 residues. CDR1 is SGHTA and CDR2 is FQGTGA in the germline V gene. V was clipped by 4 bases and J by 5 bases, with 11 bases between them.

The chain combines TRBV7-8 with TRBJ2-5; 13 bases map to TRBD2. Trimming took 1 base from V and 6 from J; bases not matched to a gene: 2. Looked up from germline, CDR1 is SGHVS and CDR2 is FQNEAQ. The CDR3 contains 15 residues. As DNA, the CDR3 is TGTGCCAGCAGCTTAGGGACTAGCGGGGGCAAGACCCAGTACTTC. This sequence encodes CASSLGTSGGKTQYF.

This chain links TRBV5-1 with TRBJ2-5; D is uncertain. The CDR3 sequence is 14 residues long. The V gene lost 3 bases and the J gene lost 2 bases, with 11 bases spanning the gap. Germline CDR1 is SGHRS and CDR2 is YFSETQ. The CDR3 loop is CASSSNSGQETQYF. The CDR3 bases are TGCGCCAGCAGCTCAAACTCAGGTCAAGAGACCCAGTACTTC.

This clone has a handful of counts. The V and J genes are TRBV5-1 and TRBJ1-6, with 8 nucleotides matching TRBD1. V dropped 1 base and J dropped 7; count of bases not matched to a gene: 4. CDR3 length: 15 residues. Germline lookup yields CDR1 SGHRS and CDR2 YFSETQ. The CDR3 sequence: CASSLTTGVNSPLHF. In DNA form, the CDR3 reads TGCGCCAGCAGCTTGACGACAGGGGTAAATTCACCCCTCCACTTT.

This clone was seen a few times. The chain couples TRBV7-9 to TRBJ2-1; tentatively, D is TRBD1 (6 bases). Trimming removed 2 bases at V and 4 bases at J, with 6 bases between. In germline, CDR1 is SEHNR, CDR2 FQNEAQ (reference sequence). The CDR3 consists of 13 residues. Here the CDR3 reads CASSLTGYNEQFF. The CDR3 region has the DNA TGTGCCAGCAGCTTAACAGGGTACAATGAGCAGTTCTTC. The whole variable domain, filled in from reference TRBV7-9 and TRBJ2-1, reads DTGVSQNPRHKITKRGQNVTFRCDPISEHNRLYWYRQTLGQGPEFLTYFQNEAQLEKSRLLSDRFSAERPKGSFSTLEIQRTEQGDSAMYLCASSLTGYNEQFFGPGTRLTVL.

This chain uses TRBV28 with TRBJ1-6, with a weak D call TRBD1 (5 bases). Germline V gives CDR1 MDHEN, CDR2 SYDVKM. The CDR3 is 13 amino acids. Deletions cut 7 bases from V and 7 bases from J, with 11 bases between. In nucleotides, the CDR3 is TGTGCCAGCATTACAGGTCTCAATTCACCCCTCCACTTT. Protein: CASITGLNSPLHF.

V usage is TRBV19 and J usage is TRBJ2-7; 8 bases line up with TRBD1. This CDR3 is 13 amino acids long. Trimming cost V 9 bases and J 6 bases; bases outside gene matches: 10. Germline lookup yields CDR1 LNHDA and CDR2 SQIVND (reference sequence). CDR3 loop: CASRDRGRSEQYF. The CDR3 nucleotides read TGTGCCAGCCGCGACAGGGGCCGATCCGAGCAGTACTTC.

V is TRBV27 and J is TRBJ1-1, with 7 bases aligning to TRBD1. The CDR3 has 15 amino acids. Germline assignment: CDR1 MNHEY and CDR2 SMNVEV (reference sequence). The V gene end was trimmed by 5 bases and the J gene end by 7 bases; junction bases not matched to a gene: 13. The CDR3: CASSPRPGQALEAFF. The CDR3 DNA is TGTGCCAGCAGTCCCCGTCCTGGACAGGCTCTTGAAGCTTTCTTT.

This clone was detected only a few times. The chain combines TRBV29-1 with TRBJ2-3; a weak D match, TRBD1 (6 bases). Trimming left V 8 bases short and J 3 bases short, with 12 bases between. In germline, CDR1 is SQVTM, CDR2 ANQGSEA. The CDR3 extends over 12 amino acids. In DNA, the CDR3 is TGCAGCTGTGGGGGCGGGACAGATACGCAGTATTTT. Translating it yields CSCGGGTDTQYF.

In this sample, this clone turned up a few times. The V and J genes are TRBV4-3 and TRBJ2-3; D perhaps matches TRBD2 (6 bases). Trimming pared 0 bases from V and 0 bases from J, leaving 13 bases between. The CDR3 consists of 17 residues. Germline V gene sequence: CDR1 LGHNA, CDR2 YSLEER. The CDR3 here is CASSQEVLAQSTDTQYF. As DNA, the CDR3 is TGCGCCAGCAGCCAAGAAGTACTAGCTCAGAGCACAGATACGCAGTATTTT.

The chain is built from TRBV7-2 and TRBJ2-7; no clear D gene. Germline loops: CDR1 SGHTA, CDR2 FQGNSA. Trimming left V 8 bases short and J 3 bases short, with 8 bases between. The CDR3 runs to 11 residues. CDR3 amino acids: CASGQVYEQYF. The CDR3 DNA reads TGTGCCAGCGGTCAGGTCTACGAGCAGTACTTC.

The chain recombines TRBV30 with TRBJ2-1, with D uncertain. CDR3 length equals 11 residues. Trimming took 0 bases from V and 12 from J, leaving 9 bases between them. From germline, CDR1 is GTSNPN and CDR2 SVGIG (reference sequence). This chain's CDR3 is CAWSVQVGQFF. The CDR3 region has the DNA TGTGCCTGGAGTGTACAAGTTGGGCAGTTCTTC. Full variable domain (outside the CDR3, taken from reference TRBV30 and TRBJ2-1): SQTIHQWPATLVQPVGSPLSLECTVEGTSNPNLYWYRQAAGRGLQLLFYSVGIGQISSEVPQNLSASRPQDRQFILSSKKLLLSDSGFYLCAWSVQVGQFFGPGTRLTVL.